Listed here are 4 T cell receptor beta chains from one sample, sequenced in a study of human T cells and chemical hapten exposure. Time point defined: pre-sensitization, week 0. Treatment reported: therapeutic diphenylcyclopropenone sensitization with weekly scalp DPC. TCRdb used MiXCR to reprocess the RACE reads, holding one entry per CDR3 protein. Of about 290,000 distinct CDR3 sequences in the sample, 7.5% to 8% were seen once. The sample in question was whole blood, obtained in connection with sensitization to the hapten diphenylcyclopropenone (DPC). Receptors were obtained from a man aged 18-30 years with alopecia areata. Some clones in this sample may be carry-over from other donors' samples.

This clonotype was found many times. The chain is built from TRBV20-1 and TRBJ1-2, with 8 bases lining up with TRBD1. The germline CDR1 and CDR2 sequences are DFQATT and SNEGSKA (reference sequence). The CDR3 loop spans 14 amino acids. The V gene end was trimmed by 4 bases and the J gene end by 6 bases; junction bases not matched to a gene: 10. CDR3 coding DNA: TGCAGTGCTAAAAAGCCGGGACAGGATAATGGCTACACCTTC. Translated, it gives CSAKKPGQDNGYTF.

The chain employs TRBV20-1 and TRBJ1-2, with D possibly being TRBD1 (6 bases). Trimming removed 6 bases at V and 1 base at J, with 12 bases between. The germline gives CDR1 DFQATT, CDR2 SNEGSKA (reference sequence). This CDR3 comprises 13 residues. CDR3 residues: CSAQNRVNYGYTF. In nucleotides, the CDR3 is TGCAGTGCCCAGAACAGGGTTAACTATGGCTACACCTTC.

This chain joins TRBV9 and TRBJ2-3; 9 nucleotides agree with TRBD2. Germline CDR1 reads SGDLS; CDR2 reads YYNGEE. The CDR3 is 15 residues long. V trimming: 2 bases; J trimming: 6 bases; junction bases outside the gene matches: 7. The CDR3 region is CASSVVAGGPDTQYF. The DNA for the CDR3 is TGTGCCAGCAGCGTTGTTGCGGGGGGGCCTGATACGCAGTATTTT.

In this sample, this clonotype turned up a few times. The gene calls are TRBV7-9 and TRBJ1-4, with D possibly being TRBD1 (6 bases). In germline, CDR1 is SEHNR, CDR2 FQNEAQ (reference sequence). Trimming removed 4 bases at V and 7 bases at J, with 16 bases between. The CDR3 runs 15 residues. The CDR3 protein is CASSSSGEMSEKLFF. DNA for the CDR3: TGTGCCAGCAGCTCCTCAGGGGAAATGAGTGAAAAACTGTTTTTT. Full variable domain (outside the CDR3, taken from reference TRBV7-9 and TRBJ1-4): DTGVSQNPRHKITKRGQNVTFRCDPISEHNRLYWYRQTLGQGPEFLTYFQNEAQLEKSRLLSDRFSAERPKGSFSTLEIQRTEQGDSAMYLCASSSSGEMSEKLFFGSGTQLSVL.